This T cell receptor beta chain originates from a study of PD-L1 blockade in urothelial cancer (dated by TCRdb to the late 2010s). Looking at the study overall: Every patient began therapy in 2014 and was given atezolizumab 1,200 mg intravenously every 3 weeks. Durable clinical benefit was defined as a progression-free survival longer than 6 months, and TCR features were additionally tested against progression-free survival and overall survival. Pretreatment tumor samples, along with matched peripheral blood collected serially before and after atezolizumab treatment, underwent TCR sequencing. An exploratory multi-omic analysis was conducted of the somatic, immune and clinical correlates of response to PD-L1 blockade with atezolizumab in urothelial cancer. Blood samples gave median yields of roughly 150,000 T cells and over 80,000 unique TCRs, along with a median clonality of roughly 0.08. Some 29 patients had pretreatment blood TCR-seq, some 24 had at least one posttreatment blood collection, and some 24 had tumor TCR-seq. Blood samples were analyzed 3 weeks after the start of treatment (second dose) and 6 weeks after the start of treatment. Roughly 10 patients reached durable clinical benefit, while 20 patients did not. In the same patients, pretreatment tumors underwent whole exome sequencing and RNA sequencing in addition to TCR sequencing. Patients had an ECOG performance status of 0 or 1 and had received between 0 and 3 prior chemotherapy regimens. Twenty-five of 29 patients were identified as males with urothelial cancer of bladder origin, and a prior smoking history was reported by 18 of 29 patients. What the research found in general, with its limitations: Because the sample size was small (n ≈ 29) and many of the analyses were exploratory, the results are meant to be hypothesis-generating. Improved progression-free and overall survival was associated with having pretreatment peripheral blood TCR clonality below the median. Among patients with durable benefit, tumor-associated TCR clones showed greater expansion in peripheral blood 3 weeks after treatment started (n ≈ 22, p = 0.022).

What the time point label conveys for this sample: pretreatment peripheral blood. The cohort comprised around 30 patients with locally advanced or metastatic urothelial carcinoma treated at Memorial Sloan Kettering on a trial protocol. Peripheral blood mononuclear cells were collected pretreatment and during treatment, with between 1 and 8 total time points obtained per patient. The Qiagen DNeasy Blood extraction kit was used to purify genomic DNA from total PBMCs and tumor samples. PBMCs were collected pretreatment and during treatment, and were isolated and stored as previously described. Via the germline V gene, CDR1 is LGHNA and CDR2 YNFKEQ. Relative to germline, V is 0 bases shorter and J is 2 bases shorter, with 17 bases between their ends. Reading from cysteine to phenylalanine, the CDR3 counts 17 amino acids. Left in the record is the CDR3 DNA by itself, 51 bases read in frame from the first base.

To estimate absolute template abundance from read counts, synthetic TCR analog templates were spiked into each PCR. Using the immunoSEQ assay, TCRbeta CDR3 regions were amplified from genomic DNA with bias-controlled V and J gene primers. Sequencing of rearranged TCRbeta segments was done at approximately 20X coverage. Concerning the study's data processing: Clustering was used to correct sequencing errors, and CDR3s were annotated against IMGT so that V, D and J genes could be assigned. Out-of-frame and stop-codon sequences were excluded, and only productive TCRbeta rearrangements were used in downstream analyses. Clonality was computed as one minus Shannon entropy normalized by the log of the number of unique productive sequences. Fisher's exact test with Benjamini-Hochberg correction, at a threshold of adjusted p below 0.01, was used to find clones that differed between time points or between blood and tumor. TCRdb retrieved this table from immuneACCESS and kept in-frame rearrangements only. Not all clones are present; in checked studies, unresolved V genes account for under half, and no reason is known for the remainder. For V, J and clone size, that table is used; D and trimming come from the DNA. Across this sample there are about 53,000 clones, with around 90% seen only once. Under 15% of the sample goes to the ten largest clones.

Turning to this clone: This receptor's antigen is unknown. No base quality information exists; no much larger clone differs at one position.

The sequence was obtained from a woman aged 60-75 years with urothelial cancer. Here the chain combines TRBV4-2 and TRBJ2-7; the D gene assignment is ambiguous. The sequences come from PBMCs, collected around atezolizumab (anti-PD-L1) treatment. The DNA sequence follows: TGTGCCAGCAGCCAAGATGGGTCTCGACTCTCCCCCTACGAGCAGTACTTC. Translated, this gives CASSQDGSRLSPYEQYF.